The rows below give T cell receptor beta chains drawn from one sample of a study of response to subunit inactivated influenza vaccine. TCRdb ran MiXCR on the RT-PCR reads and lists one entry per CDR3 protein. The table lists roughly 650,000 distinct CDR3 sequences, 12% to 15% of them singletons. Sequencing was performed on PBMCs from blood, taken approximately 15 days before vaccination. All receptors derive from a man in his fifties who received an inactivated influenza vaccine. CDR3s include the opening cysteine and the closing phenylalanine or tryptophan. The D gene is left open where the match is weak. Not every row has a clone size; where given, it reads once, few, many or a size class.

length	J	D	V	size	CDR3	DNA
16	TRBJ1-5	-	TRBV5-1	-	CASSPVPGYSNQPQHF	TGCGCCAGCAGCCCGGTACCGGGATATAGCAATCAGCCCCAGCATTTT
14	TRBJ2-7	TRBD1	TRBV5-1	many	CASKSGTVSYEQYF	TGCGCCAGCAAATCGGGGACAGTCTCCTACGAGCAGTACTTC
16	TRBJ2-2	-	TRBV5-6	-	CASSGRAERNTGELFF	TGTGCCAGCAGTGGCCGGGCCGAAAGGAACACCGGGGAGCTGTTTTTT
14	TRBJ2-5	TRBD1	TRBV10-3	few	CAISDTGGEETQYF	TGTGCCATCAGTGACACAGGGGGCGAAGAGACCCAGTACTTC
15	TRBJ2-7	-	TRBV5-1	-	CASSLVWGSGYEQYF	TGCGCCAGCAGCTTGGTATGGGGTTCGGGGTACGAGCAGTACTTC
14	TRBJ1-5	-	TRBV18	-	CASSADSSNQPQHF	TGTGCCAGCTCGGCGGACAGTAGCAATCAGCCCCAGCATTTT
14	TRBJ1-1	-	TRBV15	few	CATSQFAMNTEAFF	TGTGCCACCAGCCAGTTTGCCATGAACACTGAAGCTTTCTTT
18	TRBJ2-1	-	TRBV19	-	CASSRGPAGASAAYEQFF	TGTGCCAGTAGTAGAGGCCCGGCGGGGGCTAGCGCTGCATATGAGCAGTTCTTC
13	TRBJ2-7	TRBD1	TRBV10-3	few	CAISSRDSYEQYF	TGTGCCATCAGTAGCCGGGACAGCTACGAGCAGTACTTC
16	TRBJ2-2	TRBD1	TRBV4-2	-	CASSQDLGGDTGELFF	TGTGCCAGCAGCCAAGATCTAGGGGGCGACACCGGGGAGCTGTTTTTT
14	TRBJ1-2	-	TRBV4-1	many	CASSQDRAGDGYTF	TGCGCCAGCAGCCAAGATCGGGCAGGGGATGGCTACACCTTC
16	TRBJ2-2	TRBD2	TRBV7-9	few	CASSLTLAGVTGELFF	TGTGCCAGCAGCCTAACACTAGCGGGAGTCACCGGGGAGCTGTTTTTT
16	TRBJ2-3	TRBD2	TRBV5-1	few	CASTESSSGGTDTQYF	TGCGCCAGCACGGAGAGTAGTAGCGGGGGTACAGATACGCAGTATTTT
16	TRBJ2-1	TRBD2	TRBV7-2	-	CASSLVSRREGSAQFF	TGTGCCAGCAGCTTAGTCAGTCGGCGGGAGGGAAGCGCGCAGTTCTTC
18	TRBJ2-5	TRBD1	TRBV10-1	many	CASSESTRGEGASETQYF	TGCGCCAGCAGTGAGTCGACCCGGGGTGAGGGGGCCTCCGAGACCCAGTACTTC
14	TRBJ1-4	-	TRBV6-1	few	CASSFQTRDEKLFF	TGTGCCAGCAGCTTTCAGACGAGGGATGAAAAACTGTTTTTT
16	TRBJ1-4	TRBD1	TRBV15	-	CATSRGQSPGGEKLFF	TGTGCCACCAGCAGGGGACAGAGCCCGGGTGGTGAAAAACTGTTTTTT
12	TRBJ1-5	-	TRBV20-1	-	CSARDVDGQLHF	TGCAGTGCTAGAGATGTGGACGGACAGTTACATTTT
18	TRBJ2-1	-	TRBV4-3	many	CASSQDLGGGKYLNEQFF	TGCGCCAGCAGCCAAGATCTGGGGGGGGGCAAGTACCTGAATGAGCAGTTCTTC
14	TRBJ2-7	TRBD1	TRBV7-8	-	CASSSAGTGDEQYF	TGTGCCAGCAGCTCCGCGGGGACAGGGGACGAGCAGTACTTC
11	TRBJ2-5	-	TRBV7-8	-	CASSPRGTQYF	TGTGCCAGCAGCCCCAGAGGGACCCAGTACTTC
12	TRBJ2-5	TRBD1	TRBV11-2	-	CASSGDRGSQYF	TGTGCCAGCAGTGGGGACAGGGGGTCCCAGTACTTC
13	TRBJ2-2	TRBD1	TRBV10-3	-	CALKQGYTGVLFF	TGTGCCTTAAAACAGGGGTACACCGGGGTGCTGTTTTTT
16	TRBJ2-1	TRBD1	TRBV9	-	CASSLPAGTGGDEQFF	TGTGCCAGCAGCCTCCCAGCCGGGACAGGGGGGGATGAGCAGTTCTTC